This TCR beta chain appears in the sequencing data of a study of blood T cells in healthy people across ages. Trimming removed 6 bases from V and 7 bases from J, with 13 bases in between. Germline V lookup: CDR1 DFQATT, CDR2 SNEGSKA (reference sequence). The CDR3 contains 12 residues. The study, taken as a whole, reports: Correlation between TCR beta diversity and naive T cell percentage was strong.

The authors ran a second PCR of roughly 7 to 11 cycles using a sample-barcoded 5' primer and a J-beta primer mix. Using its own MiXCR run on the 5' RACE reads, TCRdb lists one record per CDR3 protein. The repertoire has more than 1 million distinct CDR3 sequences, 35% to 50% of them found once; the top ten carry approximately 17%. In the case of this clonotype: Antigen unknown.

The chain carries TRBV20-1 and TRBJ1-5, with a possible D match to TRBD1 (5 bases). The TCR comes from a woman aged 55-70 years in good health. The material sequenced was blood. CDR3 coding DNA: TGCAGTGCGGGACGGCCAGACCAGCCCCAGCATTTT. Translation gives CSAGRPDQPQHF.